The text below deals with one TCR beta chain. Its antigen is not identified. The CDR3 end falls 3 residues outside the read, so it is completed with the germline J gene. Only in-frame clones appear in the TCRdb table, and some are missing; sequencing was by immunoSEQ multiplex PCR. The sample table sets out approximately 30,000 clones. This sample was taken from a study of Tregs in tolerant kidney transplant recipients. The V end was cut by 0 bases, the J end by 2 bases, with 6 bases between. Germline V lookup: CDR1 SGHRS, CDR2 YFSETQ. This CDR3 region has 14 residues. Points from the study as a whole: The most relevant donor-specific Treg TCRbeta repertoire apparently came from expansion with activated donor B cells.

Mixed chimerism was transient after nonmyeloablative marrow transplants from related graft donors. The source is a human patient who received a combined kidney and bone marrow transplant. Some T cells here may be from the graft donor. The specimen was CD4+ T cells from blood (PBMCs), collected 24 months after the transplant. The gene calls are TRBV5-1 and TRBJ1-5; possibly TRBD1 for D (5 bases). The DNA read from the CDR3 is TGCGCCAGCAGCTTGGGGGGGGGCAATCAGCCC. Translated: CASSLGGGNQP. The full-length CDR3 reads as CASSLGGGNQPQHF.